This T cell receptor beta chain was retrieved from a study of T-cell memory formation after mild COVID-19. V was pared by 0 bases and J by 1 base, with 12 bases between. CDR1 is SGHRS and CDR2 is YFSETQ in the germline V gene. The CDR3 has 16 amino acids. TCRdb re-called the 5' RACE reads with MiXCR, one entry per CDR3 protein. The data contain about 560,000 distinct CDR3 sequences, 15% to 20% of them singletons. Comment on this clonotype: Its specificity is unknown.

Study findings and constraints: CD4/CD8 balance characterized clones contracting day 15 to 85, and CD4+ skew characterized later expanders. Pre-infection memory already had some responding clones, implying cross-reactive memory joined.

The sequencing input was PBMCs or a T cell subset sorted from them (not recorded which). The V call is TRBV5-1, the J call TRBJ2-3; possible D gene TRBD1, 6 bases. The TCR originated in an adult woman who had mild COVID-19 (a few samples of this study predate the infection). Cell type and time point are not known. CDR3 sequence: CASSLEVPGGTDTQYF. The CDR3 DNA is TGCGCCAGCAGCTTGGAAGTGCCAGGGGGCACAGATACGCAGTATTTT. Combining the CDR3 with reference TRBV5-1 and TRBJ2-3 gives the whole variable domain KAGVTQTPRYLIKTRGQQVTLSCSPISGHRSVSWYQQTPGQGLQFLFEYFSETQRNKGNFPGRFSGRQFSNSRSEMNVSTLELGDSALYLCASSLEVPGGTDTQYFGPGTRLTVL.